The TCR beta chain described here comes from a study of OX40 agonist ivuxolimab in advanced cancers. At the level of the study: The patients received ivuxolimab by intravenous route every 2 weeks at 0.01 to 10 mg/kg.

With respect to this clone: The antigen is not known.

The protocol was immunoSEQ multiplex PCR, while the TCRdb copy is restricted to in-frame clones and leaves out a portion. Seen here are about 67,000 clones, over 75% observed once, and the top ten hold under 9.5%. Overall study findings and caveats: Among the lowest levels of clonal expansion were found in partial responders at 0.1-3.0 mg/kg.

This clonotype was obtained from an adult with an advanced solid tumor such as melanoma, head and neck, liver or kidney cancer. The material sequenced was CD4+ or CD8+ T cells sorted from blood, taken in a trial of the OX40 agonist ivuxolimab.

CDR3 loop: CASSPPRPSGANVLTF. The CDR3 nucleotides read TGTGCCAGCTCACCACCGAGGCCTTCTGGGGCCAACGTCCTGACTTTC. V usage is TRBV18 and J usage is TRBJ2-6; no definite D call. Germline CDR1 and CDR2: KGHSH and LQKENI. The CDR3 is 16 residues long. V was shortened by 0 bases and J by 1 base, with 7 bases between the two germline ends.